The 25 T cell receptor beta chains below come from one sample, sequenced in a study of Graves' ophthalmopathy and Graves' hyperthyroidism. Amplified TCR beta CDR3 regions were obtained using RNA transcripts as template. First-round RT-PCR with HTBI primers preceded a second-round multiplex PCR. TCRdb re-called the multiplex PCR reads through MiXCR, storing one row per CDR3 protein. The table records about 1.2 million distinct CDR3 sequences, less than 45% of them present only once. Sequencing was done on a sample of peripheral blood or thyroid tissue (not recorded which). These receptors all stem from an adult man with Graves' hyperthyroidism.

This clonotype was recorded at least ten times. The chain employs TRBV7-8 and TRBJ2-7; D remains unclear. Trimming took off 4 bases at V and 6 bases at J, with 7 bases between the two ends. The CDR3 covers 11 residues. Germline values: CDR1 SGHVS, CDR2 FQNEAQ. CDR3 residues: CASSSLFEQYF. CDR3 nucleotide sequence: TGTGCCAGCAGCTCGCTTTTCGAGCAGTACTTC.

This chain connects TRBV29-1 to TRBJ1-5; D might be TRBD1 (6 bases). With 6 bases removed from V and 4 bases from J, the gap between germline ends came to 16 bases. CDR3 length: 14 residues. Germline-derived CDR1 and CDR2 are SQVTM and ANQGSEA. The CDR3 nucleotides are TGCAGCGTCCAGGTGGGGACACGGAATCAGCCCCAGCATTTT. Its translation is CSVQVGTRNQPQHF.

CDR3 coding DNA: TGTGCCAGCAGGGGGGAGTTTGGGGCCTCCGGCACTGAAGCTTTCTTT. It translates to CASRGEFGASGTEAFF. The J gene is TRBJ1-1, the V gene TRBV9, with D perhaps matching TRBD1 (5 bases). Trimming took 5 bases from V and 4 from J, leaving 21 bases between them. The CDR3 extends over 16 amino acids. In germline, CDR1 is SGDLS, CDR2 YYNGEE.

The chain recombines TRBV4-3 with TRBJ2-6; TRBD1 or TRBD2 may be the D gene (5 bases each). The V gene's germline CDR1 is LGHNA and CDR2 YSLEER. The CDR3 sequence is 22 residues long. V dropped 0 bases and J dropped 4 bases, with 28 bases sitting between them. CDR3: CASSQESRSGSPGSGGANVLTF. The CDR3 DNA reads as TGCGCCAGCAGCCAAGAAAGTCGGTCAGGGAGTCCCGGATCGGGAGGGGCCAACGTCCTGACTTTC.

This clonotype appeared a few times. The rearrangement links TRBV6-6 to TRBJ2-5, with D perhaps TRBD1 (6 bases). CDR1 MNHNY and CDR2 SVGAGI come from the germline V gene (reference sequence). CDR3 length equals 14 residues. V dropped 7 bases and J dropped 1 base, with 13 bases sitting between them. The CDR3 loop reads CASIPGQIQETQYF. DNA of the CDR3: TGTGCCAGCATCCCCGGACAGATCCAAGAGACCCAGTACTTC.

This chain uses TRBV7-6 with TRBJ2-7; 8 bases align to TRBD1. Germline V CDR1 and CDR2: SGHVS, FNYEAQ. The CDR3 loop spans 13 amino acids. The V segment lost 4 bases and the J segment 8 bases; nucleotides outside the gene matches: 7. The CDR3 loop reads CASSSGQVSQQYF. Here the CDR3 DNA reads TGTGCCAGCAGCTCGGGACAGGTAAGTCAGCAGTACTTC. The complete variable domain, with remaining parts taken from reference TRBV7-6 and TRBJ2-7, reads GAGVSQSPRYKVTKRGQDVALRCDPISGHVSLYWYRQALGQGPEFLTYFNYEAQQDKSGLPNDRFSAERPEGSISTLTIQRTEQRDSAMYRCASSSGQVSQQYFGPGTRLTVT.

Written as DNA, the CDR3 is TGTGCCAGCAGCCCTCAGGGCACTGGATTTCGAAACACCATATATTTT. It specifies CASSPQGTGFRNTIYF. The gene calls are TRBV7-3 and TRBJ1-3, with D possibly matching TRBD1 (5 bases). Germline values: CDR1 SGHTA, CDR2 FQGTGA. There are 16 residues in the CDR3. Trimming left V 5 bases short and J 5 bases short, with 19 bases between.

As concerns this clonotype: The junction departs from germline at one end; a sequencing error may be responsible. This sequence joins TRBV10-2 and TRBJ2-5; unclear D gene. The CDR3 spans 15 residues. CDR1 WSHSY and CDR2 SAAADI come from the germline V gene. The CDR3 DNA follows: TGTGCCAGCAGTGAAGTGTGGTCAGACCAAGAGACCCAGTACTTC. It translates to CASSEVWSDQETQYF.

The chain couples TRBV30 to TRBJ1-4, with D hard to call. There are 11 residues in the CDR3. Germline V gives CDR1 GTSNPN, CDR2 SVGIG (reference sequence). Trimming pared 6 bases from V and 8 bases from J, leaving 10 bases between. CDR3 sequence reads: CACDLEEKLFF. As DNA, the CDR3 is TGTGCCTGCGACCTGGAGGAAAAACTGTTTTTT.

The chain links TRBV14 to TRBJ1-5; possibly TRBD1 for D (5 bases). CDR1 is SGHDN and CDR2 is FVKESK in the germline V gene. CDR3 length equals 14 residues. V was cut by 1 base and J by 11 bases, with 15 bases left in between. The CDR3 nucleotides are TGTGCCAGCAGCCAAGGTCGGGACGACGAGACCCAGCATTTT. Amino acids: CASSQGRDDETQHF.

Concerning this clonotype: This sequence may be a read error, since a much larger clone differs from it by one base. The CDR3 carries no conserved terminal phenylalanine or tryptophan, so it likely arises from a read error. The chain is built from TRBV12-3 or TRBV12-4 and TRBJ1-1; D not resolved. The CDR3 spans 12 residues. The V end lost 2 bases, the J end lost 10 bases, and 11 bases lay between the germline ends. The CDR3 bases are TGTGCCAGCAGTTTACTCCAGCGTGGAGCTTTCTCT. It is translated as CASSLLQRGAFS.

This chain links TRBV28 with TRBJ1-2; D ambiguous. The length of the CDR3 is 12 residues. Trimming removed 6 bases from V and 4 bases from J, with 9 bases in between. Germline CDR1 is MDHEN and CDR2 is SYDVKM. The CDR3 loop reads CASSLPAYGYTF. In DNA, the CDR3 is TGTGCCAGCAGCCTCCCGGCCTATGGCTACACCTTC.

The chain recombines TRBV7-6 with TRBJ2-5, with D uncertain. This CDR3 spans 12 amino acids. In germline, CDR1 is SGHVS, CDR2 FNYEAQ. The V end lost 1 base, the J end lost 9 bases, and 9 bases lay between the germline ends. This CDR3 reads CASSLEGRSQYF. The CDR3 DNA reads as TGTGCCAGCAGCTTAGAAGGCAGGTCCCAGTACTTC.

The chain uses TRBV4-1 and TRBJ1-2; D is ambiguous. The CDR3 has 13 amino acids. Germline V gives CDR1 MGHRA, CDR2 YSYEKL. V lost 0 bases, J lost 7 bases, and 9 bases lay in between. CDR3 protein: CASSQELGLGYTF. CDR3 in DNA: TGCGCCAGCAGCCAAGAACTGGGTCTTGGCTACACCTTC.

The CDR3 coding sequence is TGTGCCAGTAGTATCAGTGGGACAGGGGAATTTTATGGCTACACCTTC. Translation gives CASSISGTGEFYGYTF. This chain links TRBV19 with TRBJ1-2; 10 bases map to TRBD1. V shed 3 bases, J shed 5 bases, and the junction held 9 bases outside the gene matches. The CDR3 is 16 amino acids. CDR1 and CDR2 from the germline V gene are LNHDA and SQIVND (reference sequence).

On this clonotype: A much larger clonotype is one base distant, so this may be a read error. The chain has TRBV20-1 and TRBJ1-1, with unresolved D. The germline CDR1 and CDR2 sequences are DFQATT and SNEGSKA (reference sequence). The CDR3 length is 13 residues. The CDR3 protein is CSASHPDNTEAIF. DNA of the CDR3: TGCAGTGCTAGTCACCCGGATAACACTGAAGCTATCTTT.

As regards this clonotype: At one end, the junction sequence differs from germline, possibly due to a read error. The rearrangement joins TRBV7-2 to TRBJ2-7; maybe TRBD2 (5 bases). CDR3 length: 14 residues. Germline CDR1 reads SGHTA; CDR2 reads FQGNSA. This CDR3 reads CAGSLGFGNYEQYF. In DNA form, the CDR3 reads TGTGCCGGCAGTCTGGGGTTCGGGAATTACGAGCAGTACTTC.

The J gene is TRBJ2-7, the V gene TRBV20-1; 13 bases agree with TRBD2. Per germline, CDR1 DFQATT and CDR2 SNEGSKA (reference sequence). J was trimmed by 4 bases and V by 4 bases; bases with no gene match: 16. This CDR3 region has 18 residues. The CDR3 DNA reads TGCAGTGCTATAAGACTAGCGGGAGGTCGTTGGAGGACTTACGAGCAGTACTTC. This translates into CSAIRLAGGRWRTYEQYF.

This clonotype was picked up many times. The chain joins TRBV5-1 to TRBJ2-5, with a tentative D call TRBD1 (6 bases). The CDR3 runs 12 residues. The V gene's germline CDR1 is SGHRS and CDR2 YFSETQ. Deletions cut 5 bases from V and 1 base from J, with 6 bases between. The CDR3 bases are TGCGCCAGCAGGGACAGCCAAGAGACCCAGTACTTC. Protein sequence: CASRDSQETQYF.

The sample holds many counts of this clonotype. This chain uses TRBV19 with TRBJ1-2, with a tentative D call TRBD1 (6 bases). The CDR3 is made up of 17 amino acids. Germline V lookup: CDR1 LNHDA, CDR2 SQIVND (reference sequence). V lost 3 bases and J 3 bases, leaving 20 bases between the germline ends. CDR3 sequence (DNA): TGTGCCAGTAGTATCATTTCCGAGACAGGACCACACTATGGCTACACCTTC. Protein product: CASSIISETGPHYGYTF. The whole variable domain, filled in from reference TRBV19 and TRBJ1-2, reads DGGITQSPKYLFRKEGQNVTLSCEQNLNHDAMYWYRQDPGQGLRLIYYSQIVNDFQKGDIAEGYSVSREKKESFPLTVTSAQKNPTAFYLCASSIISETGPHYGYTFGSGTRLTVV.

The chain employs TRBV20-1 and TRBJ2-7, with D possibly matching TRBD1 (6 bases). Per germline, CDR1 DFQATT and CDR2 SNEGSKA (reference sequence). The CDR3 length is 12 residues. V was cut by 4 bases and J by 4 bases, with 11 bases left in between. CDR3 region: CSATKGVYEQYF. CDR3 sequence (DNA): TGCAGTGCTACCAAGGGGGTTTACGAGCAGTACTTC.

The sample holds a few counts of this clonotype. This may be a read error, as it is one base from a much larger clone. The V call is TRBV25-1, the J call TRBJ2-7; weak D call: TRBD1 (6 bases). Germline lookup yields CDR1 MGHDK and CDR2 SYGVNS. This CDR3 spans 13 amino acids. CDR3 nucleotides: TGTGCCAGCAGTGTCCCGGGACACTACGGGCAGTACTTC. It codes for CASSVPGHYGQYF.

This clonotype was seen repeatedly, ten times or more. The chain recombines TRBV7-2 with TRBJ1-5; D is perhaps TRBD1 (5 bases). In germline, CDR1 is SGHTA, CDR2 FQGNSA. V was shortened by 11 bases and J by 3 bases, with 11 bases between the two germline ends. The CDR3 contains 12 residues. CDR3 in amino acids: CASRGNNQPQHF. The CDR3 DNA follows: TGTGCCTCACGGGGGAACAATCAGCCCCAGCATTTT.

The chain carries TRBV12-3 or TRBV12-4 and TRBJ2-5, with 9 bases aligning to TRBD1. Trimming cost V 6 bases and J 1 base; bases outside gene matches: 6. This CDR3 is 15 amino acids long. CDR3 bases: TGTGCCAGCAGACGGAGGGACAGGGCCCAAGAGACCCAGTACTTC. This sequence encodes CASRRRDRAQETQYF.

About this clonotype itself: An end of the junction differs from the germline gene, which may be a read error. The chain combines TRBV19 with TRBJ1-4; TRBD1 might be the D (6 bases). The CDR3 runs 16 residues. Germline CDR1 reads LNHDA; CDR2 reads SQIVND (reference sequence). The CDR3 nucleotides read TGTGCCAGTAGCCGGGATCAGGGGCTTCGTGCTGAAAAACTGTCTTTT. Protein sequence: CASSRDQGLRAEKLSF.